Listed here are 25 T cell receptor beta chains from one sample, sequenced in a study of cytomegalovirus exposure and HLA in healthy donors. PCR was performed using 60 Vbeta and 13 Jbeta primers. Sequencing used immunoSEQ multiplex PCR; TCRdb keeps in-frame clones, though not all of them. Here the sample spans some 100,000 clones, roughly 77% being singletons. Sequenced: PBMCs. The receptors shown here come from a woman aged 50 to 65 in good health and CMV-seropositive.

The V and J genes are TRBV6-5 and TRBJ2-3; D gene ambiguous. Germline lookup yields CDR1 MNHEY and CDR2 SVGAGI. The V gene lost 0 bases and the J gene lost 4 bases, with 5 bases spanning the gap. CDR3 length: 13 residues. In DNA, the CDR3 is TGTGCCAGCAGTTACTCTGAGTCAGATACGCAGTATTTT. This codes for CASSYSESDTQYF.

This clone was detected a few times. The chain combines TRBV4-1 with TRBJ2-3; D perhaps matches TRBD1 (5 bases). CDR3 length: 13 residues. Trimming stripped 3 bases from V and 3 bases from J, with 7 bases between. Germline-derived CDR1 and CDR2 are MGHRA and YSYEKL. The CDR3 loop reads CASSQQGTDTQYF. The CDR3 DNA sequence: TGCGCCAGCAGCCAGCAGGGTACAGATACGCAGTATTTT.

The chain joins TRBV20-1 to TRBJ1-1; D gene unclear. Germline V gives CDR1 DFQATT, CDR2 SNEGSKA (reference sequence). The CDR3 is made up of 11 amino acids. Trimming pared 7 bases from V and 4 bases from J, leaving 10 bases between. CDR3 in amino acids: CSGSPGTEAFF. CDR3 coding DNA: TGCAGTGGATCTCCGGGCACTGAAGCTTTCTTT.

J is TRBJ1-1 and V is TRBV29-1; D may be TRBD1 (5 bases). CDR3 length: 14 amino acids. CDR1 is SQVTM and CDR2 is ANQGSEA in the germline V gene. V shed 7 bases and J shed 4 bases, with 19 bases lying between them. CDR3 residues: CSAGGGGVFTEAFF. The CDR3 DNA follows: TGCAGCGCCGGGGGTGGGGGGGTATTCACTGAAGCTTTCTTT.

CDR3 loop: CASSLHDSYTGELFF. The CDR3 bases are TGTGCCAGCAGCTTACATGACAGTTACACCGGGGAGCTGTTTTTT. The rearrangement links TRBV11-2 to TRBJ2-2; D possibly corresponds to TRBD1 (5 bases). CDR3 size: 15 residues. Germline V gene data show CDR1 as SGHAT and CDR2 as FQNNGV. Trimming took off 2 bases at V and 3 bases at J, with 10 bases between the two ends.

This chain links TRBV5-1 with TRBJ1-4, with D possibly being TRBD1 (6 bases). Germline V lookup: CDR1 SGHRS, CDR2 YFSETQ. This CDR3 region has 19 residues. The germline V and J ends were trimmed by 7 bases and 1 base, with 26 bases remaining between them. CDR3 amino acids: CASVGPTKQGSGTNEKLFF. CDR3 nucleotides: TGCGCCAGCGTAGGACCTACTAAACAGGGTTCGGGAACTAATGAAAAACTGTTTTTT.

Concerning this clone: Relative to the germline gene, one junction end is altered; a read error may explain this. The chain links TRBV7-9 to TRBJ1-1; maybe TRBD1 (6 bases). This CDR3 spans 15 amino acids. CDR1 and CDR2 (germline): SEHNR, FQNEAQ (reference sequence). The CDR3 here is CSSSQGSLGNTEAFF. CDR3 coding DNA: TGTTCCAGCAGCCAGGGGAGTCTGGGTAACACTGAAGCTTTCTTT.

The chain uses TRBV19 and TRBJ2-1; 8 nucleotides agree with TRBD1. Germline V gene sequence: CDR1 LNHDA, CDR2 SQIVND (reference sequence). Unmatched junction bases numbered 8, after V lost 3 bases and J lost 7 bases. CDR3 size: 15 residues. The CDR3 nucleotides are TGTGCCAGTAGTATGGCAGGGGGCGCTTCGAATGAGCAGTTCTTC. Protein sequence: CASSMAGGASNEQFF.

The CDR3 nucleotides read TGTGCCAGCTCACCACTCGACGGGGGAGCTTTCTTT. It specifies CASSPLDGGAFF. The chain couples TRBV18 to TRBJ1-1, with a tentative D call TRBD1 (5 bases). V was clipped by 1 base and J by 10 bases, with 10 bases between them. The V gene's germline CDR1 is KGHSH and CDR2 LQKENI. The CDR3 has 12 amino acids.

The rearrangement uses TRBV4-1 and TRBJ2-7, with 7 bases matching TRBD2. The CDR3 length is 16 residues. Germline V CDR1 and CDR2: MGHRA, YSYEKL. The J segment lost 0 bases and the V segment lost 1 base, leaving 6 bases of the junction unmatched. DNA for the CDR3: TGCGCCAGCAGCCAAGCCTCGGCGGGGGACTCCTACGAGCAGTACTTC. It yields the protein CASSQASAGDSYEQYF.

The rearrangement links TRBV5-5 to TRBJ1-6, with D perhaps matching TRBD1 (5 bases). The CDR3 is 14 amino acids. CDR1 SGHKS and CDR2 YYEKEE come from the germline V gene (reference sequence). V dropped 0 bases and J dropped 9 bases, with 10 bases sitting between them. Here the CDR3 DNA reads TGTGCCAGCAGCTTGGGGGCAGGGTCTTCACCCCTCCACTTT. Translated: CASSLGAGSSPLHF. Full variable domain (rest looked up from reference TRBV5-5 and TRBJ1-6): DAGVTQSPTHLIKTRGQQVTLRCSPISGHKSVSWYQQVLGQGPQFIFQYYEKEERGRGNFPDRFSARQFPNYSSELNVNALLLGDSALYLCASSLGAGSSPLHFGNGTRLTVT.

The rearrangement links TRBV9 to TRBJ2-1, with 10 bases that match TRBD2. V lost 3 bases, J lost 3 bases, and 6 bases stayed unmatched. CDR1 and CDR2 from the germline V gene are SGDLS and YYNGEE. The CDR3 runs to 16 residues. In DNA form, the CDR3 reads TGTGCCAGCAGCGGGTCAGCGGGAGGGCGCTACAATGAGCAGTTCTTC. Protein sequence: CASSGSAGGRYNEQFF. Combining the CDR3 with reference TRBV9 and TRBJ2-1 gives the whole variable domain DSGVTQTPKHLITATGQRVTLRCSPRSGDLSVYWYQQSLDQGLQFLIQYYNGEERAKGNILERFSAQQFPDLHSELNLSSLELGDSALYFCASSGSAGGRYNEQFFGPGTRLTVL.

J is TRBJ2-3 and V is TRBV4-1; 11 bases fit TRBD2. Germline CDR1 MGHRA, CDR2 YSYEKL. With 4 bases clipped from V and 1 base from J, the junction kept 4 bases outside the gene matches. There are 16 residues in the CDR3. In DNA form, the CDR3 reads TGCGCCAGCAGCCTTGCGACTAGCGGGGGCACAGATACGCAGTATTTT. It encodes CASSLATSGGTDTQYF.

This clone appeared a single time. The V and J genes are TRBV7-9 and TRBJ1-2; 7 bases are shared with TRBD1. Per the germline V gene, CDR1 is SEHNR and CDR2 is FQNEAQ (reference sequence). CDR3 length equals 10 residues. J gave up 14 bases and V 5 bases, and 5 bases lay outside the gene matches. CDR3 sequence: CASSLDRLTF. The DNA for the CDR3 is TGTGCCAGCAGCCTGGACAGGCTAACCTTC.

This chain uses TRBV5-1 with TRBJ1-1, with TRBD1 identical over 9 bases. The CDR3 is 16 residues long. Germline CDR1 is SGHRS and CDR2 is YFSETQ. V lost 3 bases and J lost 4; bases outside the gene matches: 10. The CDR3 protein is CASSSGPGTGTTEAFF. The CDR3 DNA sequence: TGCGCCAGCAGCTCAGGACCCGGGACAGGGACCACTGAAGCTTTCTTT.

The CDR3 DNA follows: TGTGCCAGCAGTTCCGAGACTAGCGGGGTCTCCTACGAGCAGTACTTC. Residues: CASSSETSGVSYEQYF. V is TRBV6-5 and J is TRBJ2-5; 11 bases align to TRBD2. The last part of the DNA fits TRBJ2-7 better; the J call may be wrong. This CDR3 contains 16 residues. Germline V CDR1 and CDR2: MNHEY, SVGAGI.

Note on this clone: This same CDR3 is encoded by further DNA sequences in the sample. V usage is TRBV5-1 and J usage is TRBJ1-1, with unresolved D. The CDR3 is 14 amino acids. V lost 2 bases and J lost 3, with 11 bases in between. Germline CDR1 and CDR2: SGHRS and YFSETQ. The CDR3 sequence: CASSLAQPDTEAFF. In DNA, the CDR3 is TGCGCCAGCAGCTTAGCACAGCCTGACACTGAAGCTTTCTTT.

This sequence joins TRBV5-6 and TRBJ2-5; 7 bases are shared with TRBD2. The trim removed 4 bases at V and 2 bases at J, leaving 11 bases unmatched. The CDR3 has 16 residues. The germline V gene has CDR1 SGHDT and CDR2 YYEEEE. CDR3 sequence reads: CASSGLRGEVQETQYF. The CDR3 nucleotides read TGTGCCAGCAGCGGATTACGGGGGGAGGTTCAAGAGACCCAGTACTTC. Full variable domain (remainder filled in from reference TRBV5-6 and TRBJ2-5): DAGVTQSPTHLIKTRGQQVTLRCSPKSGHDTVSWYQQALGQGPQFIFQYYEEEERQRGNFPDRFSGHQFPNYSSELNVNALLLGDSALYLCASSGLRGEVQETQYFGPGTRLLVL.

The rearrangement links TRBV6-4 to TRBJ2-1; D uncertain. The length of the CDR3 is 11 residues. Deletions cut 3 bases from V and 7 bases from J, with 4 bases between. Germline CDR1 is MRHNA and CDR2 is SNTAGT. CDR3 sequence reads: CASSDNNEQFF. The CDR3 nucleotides read TGTGCCAGCAGTGATAATAATGAGCAGTTCTTC.

This CDR3 is CASSLGANYGYTF. In DNA, the CDR3 is TGTGCCAGTAGCCTCGGCGCGAACTATGGCTACACCTTC. J is TRBJ1-2 and V is TRBV25-1, with D unresolved. There are 13 residues in the CDR3. Trimming shortened V by 9 bases and J by 2 bases, and 13 bases separated the two germline ends. Germline V gives CDR1 MGHDK, CDR2 SYGVNS.

This chain joins TRBV9 and TRBJ2-2; TRBD2 is a possible D gene (6 bases). Germline assignment: CDR1 SGDLS and CDR2 YYNGEE. V was pared by 2 bases and J by 3 bases, with 11 bases between. This CDR3 has 15 amino acids. CDR3 nucleotides: TGTGCCAGCAGCGTGCGGGGCCCGGACACCGGGGAGCTGTTTTTT. Amino acids: CASSVRGPDTGELFF.

V and J are TRBV6-5 and TRBJ2-7; D unresolved. Trimming cost V 6 bases and J 3 bases, with 12 bases left between them. The CDR3 is 13 residues long. Germline lookup yields CDR1 MNHEY and CDR2 SVGAGI. The CDR3 is CASSDRTGYEQYF. CDR3 sequence (DNA): TGTGCCAGCAGCGACCGAACGGGCTACGAGCAGTACTTC.

This clone appeared a few times. A read error may account for a junction end that differs from germline. The chain couples TRBV7-9 to TRBJ2-1; 9 bases map to TRBD2. From germline, CDR1 is SEHNR and CDR2 FQNEAQ (reference sequence). The CDR3 is 16 amino acids. In DNA, the CDR3 is TGTTCCAGCAGCTTCGGAGCGGGGGGCTCCTACAATGAGCAGTTCTTC. This translates into CSSSFGAGGSYNEQFF. Supplemented by reference TRBV7-9 and TRBJ2-1, the full variable domain reads DTGVSQNPRHKITKRGQNVTFRCDPISEHNRLYWYRQTLGQGPEFLTYFQNEAQLEKSRLLSDRFSAERPKGSFSTLEIQRTEQGDSAMYLCSSSFGAGGSYNEQFFGPGTRLTVL.

The chain joins TRBV18 to TRBJ1-2, with a possible D match to TRBD1 (6 bases). Germline V lookup: CDR1 KGHSH, CDR2 LQKENI. The CDR3 is 14 amino acids. Trimming removed 6 bases from V and 3 bases from J, with 14 bases in between. The CDR3: CASSRTGSDYGYTF. CDR3 in DNA: TGTGCCAGCTCCCGTACAGGGTCGGACTATGGCTACACCTTC.

V and J are TRBV7-8 and TRBJ2-4; D uncertain. The V end lost 1 base, the J end lost 7 bases, and 11 bases lay between the germline ends. This CDR3 spans 14 amino acids. CDR1 SGHVS and CDR2 FQNEAQ come from the germline V gene. The DNA for the CDR3 is TGTGCCAGCAGCTTAGTGGCGGTCGGGAACATTCAGTACTTC. Amino acids: CASSLVAVGNIQYF.